This TCR beta chain was obtained from a study of blood T cell repertoires in COVID-19. Study context: Both acute and convalescent COVID-19 samples were obtained from the United States, Italy and Spain. PBMCs, B-cell-depleted T cells, or T cells provided the cDNA or gDNA that made up the material.

The age range of participants was about 18 to 89 years, with residence in about two dozen US areas. With 7 bases removed from V and 5 bases from J, the gap between germline ends came to 11 bases. The CDR3 sequence is 12 residues long. Germline V gene lookup returns CDR1 LNHDA and CDR2 SQIVND (reference sequence). Methods used by the authors: Reference gene primer amplification gave nucleated cell count estimates. Clones were sequenced by immunoSEQ multiplex PCR, and TCRdb holds only the in-frame ones, with some missing. That table furnishes V, J and clone size, whereas the DNA furnished D and trimming. Seen here are about 210,000 clones, 86% observed once, and the top ten hold 20% to 25%.

Sequenced input: PBMCs or T cells enriched from blood (not recorded which). The clonotype was recovered from a woman in her thirties or forties in a cohort exposed to, infected with or recovered from COVID-19 (not recorded which). The J gene is TRBJ1-2, the V gene TRBV19; D uncertain. The CDR3 is CASTPREYGYTF. The CDR3 region has the DNA TGTGCCAGTACCCCACGGGAATATGGCTACACCTTC.